This T cell receptor beta chain stems from a study of OX40 agonist ivuxolimab in advanced cancers. In the study overall: Earlier anti-PD-1, anti-PD-L1 or anti-CTLA-4 therapy was permitted; over 35% had received some.

There are 17 residues in the CDR3. Per germline, CDR1 SGHRS and CDR2 YFSETQ. The V gene end was trimmed by 4 bases and the J gene end by 0 bases; junction bases not matched to a gene: 6. This clone was detected only a few times. Clones were read by immunoSEQ multiplex PCR, and TCRdb kept only the in-frame ones, dropping some. The sample holds roughly 98,000 clones; 70% to 85% are singletons and the top ten take roughly 1.5%. The rearrangement uses TRBV5-1 and TRBJ2-6, with 8 bases matching TRBD1. This material consisted of CD4+ or CD8+ T cells sorted from blood, taken in a trial of the OX40 agonist ivuxolimab. The receptor comes from an adult with an advanced solid tumor such as melanoma, head and neck, liver or kidney cancer. CDR3 bases: TGCGCCAGCAGCCCCGGACAGGGCCCCTCTGGGGCCAACGTCCTGACTTTC. Its protein product is CASSPGQGPSGANVLTF.